This T cell receptor (beta chain) was recovered during a study of T-cell reconstitution after alpha-beta-depleted transplantation in children. This clonotype has more than one count but fewer than ten. V was cut by 0 bases and J by 0 bases, with 9 bases left in between. The length of the CDR3 is 15 residues. CDR1 and CDR2 (germline): LGHNA, YSLEER. It was with unique molecular identifiers that the TCRbeta library was prepared. Each CDR3 protein is one row after TCRdb ran MiXCR on the PCR reads. Here the sample spans around 190,000 distinct CDR3 sequences, 6.6% being singletons. The receptor was derived from a boy younger than 10 with acute lymphoblastic leukemia, due to receive a stem cell transplant. The rearrangement links TRBV4-3 to TRBJ2-7; the D is unclear. The sequences come from PBMCs, collected before TCRalphabeta/CD19-depleted stem cell transplant. The CDR3 coding sequence is TGCGCCAGCAGCCAAGAGTGGCAGCACTCCTACGAGCAGTACTTC. Translated, it gives CASSQEWQHSYEQYF.